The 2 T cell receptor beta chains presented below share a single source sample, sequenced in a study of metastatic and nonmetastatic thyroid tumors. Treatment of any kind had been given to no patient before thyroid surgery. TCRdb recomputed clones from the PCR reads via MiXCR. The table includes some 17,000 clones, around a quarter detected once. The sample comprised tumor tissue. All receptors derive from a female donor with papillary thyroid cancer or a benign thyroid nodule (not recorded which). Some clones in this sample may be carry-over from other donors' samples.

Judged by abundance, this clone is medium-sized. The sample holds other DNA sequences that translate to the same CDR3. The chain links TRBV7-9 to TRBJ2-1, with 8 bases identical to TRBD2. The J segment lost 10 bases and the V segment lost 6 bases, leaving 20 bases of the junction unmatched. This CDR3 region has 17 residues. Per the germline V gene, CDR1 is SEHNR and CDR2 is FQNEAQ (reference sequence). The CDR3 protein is CASRLSGTGLIVEEQFF. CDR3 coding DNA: TGTGCCAGCAGACTTAGCGGGACCGGCCTTATCGTGGAGGAGCAGTTCTTC.

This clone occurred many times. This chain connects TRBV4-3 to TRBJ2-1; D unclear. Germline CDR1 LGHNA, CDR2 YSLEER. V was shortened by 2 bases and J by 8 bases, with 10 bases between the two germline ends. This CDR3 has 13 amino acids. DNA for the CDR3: TGCGCCAGCAGCCAAACCGGGTACCATGAGCAGTTCTTC. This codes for CASSQTGYHEQFF.